This T cell receptor beta chain was sequenced during a study of immune characterization of retroperitoneal liposarcoma. TCRdb itself ran the PCR reads through MiXCR, one entry per CDR3 protein. The repertoire holds about 10,000 distinct CDR3 sequences, with around 30% as singletons. This clonotype is classed as medium-sized. Source material: tumor tissue. The TCR originated in a female donor with retroperitoneal liposarcoma.

CDR3 sequence: CASSFSLIRTDTQYF. CDR3 DNA sequence: TGTGCCAGCAGCTTCAGCCTGATCCGCACAGATACGCAGTATTTT. The chain has TRBV7-2 and TRBJ2-3; D remains ambiguous. V was trimmed by 3 bases and J by 1 base, leaving 11 bases between them. CDR1 SGHTA and CDR2 FQGNSA come from the germline V gene. There are 15 residues in the CDR3.